One and the same sample provided the 23 T cell receptor beta chains below, sequenced in a study of cytomegalovirus exposure and HLA in healthy donors. 13 Jbeta primers and 60 Vbeta primers were used for the PCR. Repertoires were generated with immunoSEQ multiplex PCR, while TCRdb's copy carries only in-frame clones and drops some. The profile covers around 100,000 clones, with around 73% appearing a single time and more than 1.5% taken by the ten largest. Sequenced sample: PBMCs. The receptors here all came from a woman aged 40 to 50 in good health and CMV-seronegative.

This sequence joins TRBV4-1 and TRBJ2-7; 9 nucleotides match TRBD2. The germline V gene has CDR1 MGHRA and CDR2 YSYEKL. This CDR3 region has 14 residues. J gave up 6 bases and V 1 base, and 4 bases lay outside the gene matches. The CDR3 nucleotides are TGCGCCAGCAGCCAAGGGCCTAGCGGGATCGAGCAGTACTTC. Encoded protein: CASSQGPSGIEQYF.

The V gene is TRBV10-3, the J gene TRBJ2-1; TRBD2 matches at 10 bases. V was pared by 5 bases and J by 5 bases, with 12 bases of the junction left unmatched. This CDR3 contains 17 residues. In germline, CDR1 is ENHRY, CDR2 SYGVKD. For the CDR3, the DNA is TGTGCCATCAGTTCCAGCGGGAGGGCCGCCTTTGACAATGAGCAGTTCTTC. It specifies CAISSSGRAAFDNEQFF.

This clone was detected a few times. The chain couples TRBV7-9 to TRBJ2-1, with D maybe TRBD1 (6 bases). Trimming removed 4 bases from V and 4 bases from J, with 11 bases in between. The CDR3 runs to 14 residues. Germline V gene lookup returns CDR1 SEHNR and CDR2 FQNEAQ (reference sequence). CDR3 region: CASSSTTGYNEQFF. DNA of the CDR3: TGTGCCAGCAGCTCGACGACAGGTTACAATGAGCAGTTCTTC. Filled out from reference TRBV7-9 and TRBJ2-1, the complete variable domain reads DTGVSQNPRHKITKRGQNVTFRCDPISEHNRLYWYRQTLGQGPEFLTYFQNEAQLEKSRLLSDRFSAERPKGSFSTLEIQRTEQGDSAMYLCASSSTTGYNEQFFGPGTRLTVL.

This clone is a singleton in its sample. The chain uses TRBV6-5 and TRBJ2-7; 8 bases align to TRBD2. J gave up 0 bases and V 6 bases, and 4 bases lay outside the gene matches. The CDR3 runs to 14 residues. Germline V gives CDR1 MNHEY, CDR2 SVGAGI. Here the CDR3 DNA reads TGTGCCAGCAGCATAGCGGGGAGCTCCTACGAGCAGTACTTC. Residues: CASSIAGSSYEQYF.

This clone was seen a handful of times. This chain connects TRBV7-3 to TRBJ1-2; D unresolved. Germline V gene data show CDR1 as SGHTA and CDR2 as FQGTGA. This CDR3 region has 13 residues. Trimming removed 5 bases at V and 4 bases at J, with 11 bases between. The CDR3 sequence: CASSLERTYGYTF. The CDR3 nucleotides read TGTGCCAGCAGCCTGGAGCGGACCTATGGCTACACCTTC.

The J gene is TRBJ2-1, the V gene TRBV25-1; a weak D match, TRBD1 (5 bases). This CDR3 is built from 15 residues. V lost 3 bases and J 8 bases, leaving 17 bases between the germline ends. Germline CDR1 and CDR2: MGHDK and SYGVNS. This CDR3 reads CASSELQVDKDEQFF. DNA for the CDR3: TGTGCCAGCAGTGAGCTACAGGTAGATAAGGATGAGCAGTTCTTC. The variable domain in full, with the rest retrieved from reference TRBV25-1 and TRBJ2-1, is EADIYQTPRYLVIGTGKKITLECSQTMGHDKMYWYQQDPGMELHLIHYSYGVNSTEKGDLSSESTVSRIRTEHFPLTLESARPSHTSQYLCASSELQVDKDEQFFGPGTRLTVL.

This clone was counted only a few times. This rearrangement joins TRBV7-2 to TRBJ2-7; D gene unclear. Germline V gene data show CDR1 as SGHTA and CDR2 as FQGNSA. This CDR3 contains 15 residues. V was pared by 1 base and J by 0 bases, with 10 bases between. The CDR3 region is CASSLDSGSSYEQYF. CDR3 bases: TGTGCCAGCAGCTTAGATTCGGGTAGCTCCTACGAGCAGTACTTC.

The gene calls are TRBV29-1 and TRBJ1-2; 9 bases align to TRBD1. CDR1 SQVTM and CDR2 ANQGSEA come from the germline V gene. V lost 7 bases and J lost 3; bases outside the gene matches: 6. The CDR3 is 13 amino acids. As DNA, the CDR3 is TGCAGCGCTGTGGGACAGGGTTACTATGGCTACACCTTC. Translation: CSAVGQGYYGYTF.

The V call is TRBV7-3, the J call TRBJ2-7; 7 bases map to TRBD1. Trimming cost V 0 bases and J 4 bases; bases outside gene matches: 3. Germline values: CDR1 SGHTA, CDR2 FQGTGA. The CDR3 extends over 14 amino acids. CDR3 nucleotide sequence: TGTGCCAGCAGCTTAACAGGGGGCATTTACGAGCAGTACTTC. Translation: CASSLTGGIYEQYF.

This clone occurred a few times. The V gene is TRBV10-3, the J gene TRBJ2-7, with D possibly being TRBD1 (6 bases). Germline lookup yields CDR1 ENHRY and CDR2 SYGVKD. Trimming took 5 bases from V and 4 from J, leaving 9 bases between them. There are 12 residues in the CDR3. The CDR3 nucleotides are TGTGCCATCAGTAAAGGGGGATACGAGCAGTACTTC. Its translation is CAISKGGYEQYF.

This clone was seen once. The gene calls are TRBV7-2 and TRBJ2-7; 13 bases align to TRBD2. The germline CDR1 and CDR2 sequences are SGHTA and FQGNSA. Unmatched junction bases numbered 12, after V lost 8 bases and J lost 5 bases. The CDR3 loop spans 16 amino acids. This CDR3 reads CASGAKGGTSGNEQYF. For the CDR3, the DNA is TGTGCCAGCGGAGCTAAGGGCGGGACTAGCGGGAACGAGCAGTACTTC.

V gene TRBV29-1 combines with J gene TRBJ2-1; 11 nucleotides match TRBD2. Germline CDR1 and CDR2: SQVTM and ANQGSEA. The J segment lost 10 bases and the V segment lost 7 bases, leaving 9 bases of the junction unmatched. This CDR3 is 13 amino acids long. CDR3 protein: CSALAGGPREQFF. CDR3 in DNA: TGCAGCGCCTTAGCGGGAGGGCCACGAGAGCAGTTCTTC.

The V gene is TRBV2, the J gene TRBJ1-1; 10 bases map to TRBD1. Per the germline V gene, CDR1 is SNHLY and CDR2 is FYNNEI. This CDR3 region has 15 residues. Trimming removed 6 bases from V and 6 bases from J; junction bases left unmatched: 10. This chain's CDR3 is CASSGRDRGGSEAFF. The DNA of the CDR3 is TGTGCCAGCAGCGGGAGGGACAGGGGTGGCTCTGAAGCTTTCTTT.

The gene calls are TRBV6-5 and TRBJ2-7, with D tentatively TRBD1 (7 bases). Germline CDR1 is MNHEY and CDR2 is SVGAGI. This CDR3 has 14 residues. V was cut by 7 bases and J by 1 base, with 14 bases left in between. CDR3 DNA sequence: TGTGCCAGCAAACGTCAGGGGGGATCCTACGAGCAGTACTTC. It encodes CASKRQGGSYEQYF.

A few counts support this clone. The chain combines TRBV19 with TRBJ1-2; D remains unclear. Germline CDR1 and CDR2: LNHDA and SQIVND (reference sequence). Trimming pared 4 bases from V and 2 bases from J, leaving 5 bases between. The CDR3 length is 12 residues. The DNA of the CDR3 is TGTGCCAGTAGTACTTTAAACTATGGCTACACCTTC. Residues: CASSTLNYGYTF.

V gene TRBV19 combines with J gene TRBJ1-1; the D gene is possibly TRBD1 (5 bases). Trimming removed 7 bases at V and 5 bases at J, with 17 bases between. The CDR3 contains 14 residues. In germline, CDR1 is LNHDA, CDR2 SQIVND (reference sequence). CDR3 sequence reads: CASNPRGRATEAFF. CDR3 nucleotides: TGTGCCAGTAATCCTAGGGGTCGGGCAACTGAAGCTTTCTTT.

J is TRBJ2-2 and V is TRBV11-2; D may be TRBD2 (6 bases). V shed 7 bases and J shed 2 bases, with 14 bases lying between them. CDR1 and CDR2 from the germline V gene are SGHAT and FQNNGV. This CDR3 comprises 15 residues. This chain's CDR3 is CASTWGDLNTGELFF. The CDR3 coding sequence is TGTGCCAGCACCTGGGGGGACCTTAACACCGGGGAGCTGTTTTTT.

This chain links TRBV28 with TRBJ2-1; 12 bases fit TRBD2. The CDR3 is 19 amino acids. Germline CDR1 and CDR2: MDHEN and SYDVKM. The J segment lost 2 bases and the V segment lost 6 bases, leaving 14 bases of the junction unmatched. The CDR3 bases are TGTGCCAGCAGCCTAAGACTAGCGGGAGAGAGGGGGGCCTACAATGAGCAGTTCTTC. It specifies CASSLRLAGERGAYNEQFF.

This clone was detected only once. This chain joins TRBV19 and TRBJ2-7; TRBD2 matches 10 bases. This CDR3 has 17 amino acids. CDR1 and CDR2 from the germline V gene are LNHDA and SQIVND (reference sequence). V trimming: 5 bases; J trimming: 3 bases; junction bases outside the gene matches: 13. The CDR3 region is CASSPRTGLAEFYEQYF. As DNA, the CDR3 is TGTGCCAGTAGTCCTCGGACAGGACTAGCGGAGTTCTACGAGCAGTACTTC.

In its sample, this clone was seen a few times. The V call is TRBV19, the J call TRBJ2-7; D uncertain. The V end lost 3 bases, the J end lost 6 bases, and 18 bases lay between the germline ends. The CDR3 loop spans 15 amino acids. Per germline, CDR1 LNHDA and CDR2 SQIVND (reference sequence). CDR3 sequence reads: CASSIGPAPDSEQYF. The CDR3 bases are TGTGCCAGTAGTATCGGTCCGGCGCCTGACTCCGAGCAGTACTTC.

The chain joins TRBV9 to TRBJ2-3; D remains unclear. Germline assignment: CDR1 SGDLS and CDR2 YYNGEE. Trimming took 7 bases from V and 0 from J, leaving 6 bases between them. The CDR3 extends over 12 amino acids. The DNA for the CDR3 is TGTGCCAGCGGCCGTAGCACAGATACGCAGTATTTT. This sequence encodes CASGRSTDTQYF.

This chain links TRBV2 with TRBJ1-1, with TRBD1 matching over 11 bases. The trim removed 4 bases at V and 5 bases at J, leaving 9 bases unmatched. This CDR3 spans 16 amino acids. CDR1 is SNHLY, CDR2 FYNNEI, per germline. CDR3 DNA: TGTGCCAGCAGTGGAGGACAGGGGGCGGGTTTTACTGAAGCTTTCTTT. Translated, it gives CASSGGQGAGFTEAFF.

The chain uses TRBV7-2 and TRBJ1-1, with 9 bases matching TRBD1. Per the germline V gene, CDR1 is SGHTA and CDR2 is FQGNSA. V trimming: 0 bases; J trimming: 0 bases; junction bases outside the gene matches: 5. The CDR3 covers 17 residues. CDR3 sequence reads: CASSLALGQGLNTEAFF. The DNA for the CDR3 is TGTGCCAGCAGCTTAGCGCTGGGACAGGGTTTGAACACTGAAGCTTTCTTT.